This T cell receptor beta chain appears in the sequencing data of a study of response to subunit inactivated influenza vaccine. CDR1 is SNHLY and CDR2 is FYNNEI in the germline V gene. Trimming cost V 2 bases and J 2 bases; bases outside gene matches: 5. The CDR3 is 15 amino acids. Study observations and caveats: The authors put forward the suggestion that each seasonal influenza vaccination may bring in only a limited number of new T cells.

TCRdb reanalysed the RT-PCR reads using MiXCR and keeps one entry per CDR3 protein. This table has 600,000 to 850,000 distinct CDR3 sequences, around 13% appearing once. For this clonotype: The antigen remains unidentified.

The gene calls are TRBV2 and TRBJ2-7; 8 bases map to TRBD1. Here the sequenced sample was PBMCs from blood, taken 14 days before vaccination. The receptor was derived from a man in his fifties who received an inactivated influenza vaccine. The CDR3 loop reads CASSEQGASAYEQYF. The CDR3 DNA is TGTGCCAGCAGTGAACAGGGGGCCTCCGCCTACGAGCAGTACTTC.